The rows below give T cell receptor beta chains drawn from one sample of a study of shared T cell receptors in the human thymus. Profiled with immunoSEQ multiplex PCR; TCRdb holds only in-frame clones, not every one. The profile shows 700,000 or so clones, roughly 88% of them singletons. These data were also reused for a study on human thymus T cells.

The sample taken for sequencing was thymocytes. These receptors all come from a girl in the first two years of life with a congenital heart defect. Each CDR3 is given with its conserved first and last residue. D genes are given only for firm matches. Not all rows give a size; the values are once, few, many and, for expanded clones, a class.

d_gene: .
abundance: once
v_gene: TRBV30
j_gene: TRBJ1-2
CDR3nt: TGTGTCCACTACCGGAATCCCTATGGCTACACCTTC
CDR3aa: CVHYRNPYGYTF

d_gene: .
abundance: .
v_gene: TRBV19
j_gene: TRBJ2-7
CDR3nt: TGTGCCAGTAGTTCCACAGGGTTCCATTACGAGCAGTACTTC
CDR3aa: CASSSTGFHYEQYF

d_gene: .
abundance: once
v_gene: TRBV6-4
j_gene: TRBJ2-3
CDR3nt: TGTGCCAGCAGTGACTCGCCTAGCGAAGACACAGATACGCAGTATTTT
CDR3aa: CASSDSPSEDTDTQYF

d_gene: TRBD1
abundance: .
v_gene: TRBV5-6
j_gene: TRBJ2-5
CDR3nt: TGTGCCAGCAGCTTGGTGGGGGAACAGGGGTTGGTGGAGACCCAGTACTTC
CDR3aa: CASSLVGEQGLVETQYF

d_gene: .
abundance: few
v_gene: TRBV2
j_gene: TRBJ2-5
CDR3nt: TGTGCCAGCAGTGAAGGGGTCGGAGAAAGGAAAGAGACCCAGTACTTC
CDR3aa: CASSEGVGERKETQYF

d_gene: TRBD1
abundance: .
v_gene: TRBV5-1
j_gene: TRBJ1-2
CDR3nt: TGCGCCAGCAGCAAGACAGGGGATGGCTACACCTTC
CDR3aa: CASSKTGDGYTF

d_gene: .
abundance: .
v_gene: TRBV6-6
j_gene: TRBJ1-1
CDR3nt: TGTGCCAGCAGTTACTTGGGGGGATTCATGAACACTGAAGCTTTCTTT
CDR3aa: CASSYLGGFMNTEAFF

d_gene: .
abundance: few
v_gene: TRBV27
j_gene: TRBJ2-3
CDR3nt: TGTGCCAGCAGTTTGGGCACTAGCAATACGACAGATACGCAGTATTTT
CDR3aa: CASSLGTSNTTDTQYF

d_gene: TRBD2
abundance: .
v_gene: TRBV28
j_gene: TRBJ2-1
CDR3nt: TGTGCCGCCGGGGGGGCCGACAATGAGCAGTTCTTC
CDR3aa: CAAGGADNEQFF

d_gene: .
abundance: .
v_gene: TRBV19
j_gene: TRBJ1-2
CDR3nt: TGTGCCAGTAGGGGAACAGGTGACTATGGCTACACCTTC
CDR3aa: CASRGTGDYGYTF